This T cell receptor beta chain comes out of a study of PD-1 blockade in classical Hodgkin lymphoma. General observations from the study: Complete responders matched newly diagnosed patients in baseline diversity. Some patients began nivolumab under 1 year after ASCT. These patients were excluded from later analyses.

The V gene lost 6 bases and the J gene lost 8 bases, with 27 bases spanning the gap. The CDR3 contains 17 residues. Germline CDR1 reads SGDLS; CDR2 reads YYNGEE. Indicated time point: cycle 4 day 1 (C4D1), after 5 to 7 weeks of nivolumab. Autologous stem cell transplantation was followed by relapse in every patient, and brentuximab vedotin exposure varied. From thawed PBMCs, CD8+ T cells were isolated by magnetic negative selection. Here immunoSEQ multiplex PCR was the method, and the copy in TCRdb shows in-frame clones only, minus some. The table has just under 20,000 clones, 88% seen once. With regard to this clone: Antigen unknown.

V gene TRBV9 combines with J gene TRBJ2-1; D perhaps matches TRBD2 (6 bases). The sequenced sample was CD8+ T cells from blood, obtained before the fourth cycle of nivolumab. The sequence was obtained from a human donor with classical Hodgkin lymphoma. CDR3 DNA: TGTGCCAGCAACGAACCCGGTGGGGAGGCCGGGTCCTATGAGCAGTTCTTC. Protein product: CASNEPGGEAGSYEQFF.